This TCR beta chain was identified in a study of blood T cell repertoires in COVID-19. As originally analysed: For nucleated cells, counts were estimated from reference gene primer amplification. TCRdb keeps only in-frame clones here, not all; method: immunoSEQ multiplex PCR. That table supplies the V and J calls and clone size; D and trimming were determined from the DNA. This table has 310,000 or so clones, 88% appearing once. Germline values: CDR1 SGHDN, CDR2 FVKESK. The V gene lost 3 bases and the J gene lost 2 bases, with 17 bases spanning the gap. The CDR3 contains 17 residues. The clonotype was recovered from a young woman with COVID-19, enrolled during active disease. The chain combines TRBV14 with TRBJ1-5; D perhaps matches TRBD1 (5 bases). The material sequenced was peripheral blood. The CDR3 DNA sequence: TGTGCCAGCAGCCATAATTCCCAGGGTGTAGGCAATCAGCCCCAGCATTTT. It codes for CASSHNSQGVGNQPQHF.